The clone carrying this T cell receptor beta chain was observed once. The data are from a study of control samples from healthy donors and cancer patients. Here immunoSEQ multiplex PCR was the method, and the copy in TCRdb shows in-frame clones only, minus some. The sample lists 150,000 to 160,000 clones, over 85% occurring once. Germline CDR1 and CDR2: SGHDT and YYEEEE. Trimming pared 0 bases from V and 6 bases from J, leaving 10 bases between. CDR3 length equals 13 residues. This TCR derives from a man aged 35 to 55 in good health. Sequencing used blood. V usage is TRBV5-6 and J usage is TRBJ2-7; no clear D gene. The CDR3 protein is CASSLGVGGEQYF. CDR3 DNA sequence: TGTGCCAGCAGCTTGGGTGTCGGTGGCGAGCAGTACTTC.